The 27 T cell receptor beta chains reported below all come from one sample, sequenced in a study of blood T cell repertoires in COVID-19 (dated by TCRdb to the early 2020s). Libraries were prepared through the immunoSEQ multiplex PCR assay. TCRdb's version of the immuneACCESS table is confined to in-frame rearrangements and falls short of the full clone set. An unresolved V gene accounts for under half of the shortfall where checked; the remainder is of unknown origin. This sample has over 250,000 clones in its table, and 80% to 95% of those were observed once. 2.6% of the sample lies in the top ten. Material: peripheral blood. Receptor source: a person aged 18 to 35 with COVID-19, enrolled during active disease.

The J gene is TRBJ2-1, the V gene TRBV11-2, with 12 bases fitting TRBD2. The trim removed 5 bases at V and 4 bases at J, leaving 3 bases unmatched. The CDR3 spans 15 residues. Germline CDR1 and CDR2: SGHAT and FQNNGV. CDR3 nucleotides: TGTGCCAGCAGCCCGACTAGCGGGGGATACAATGAGCAGTTCTTC. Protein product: CASSPTSGGYNEQFF.

The CDR3, as DNA: TGTGCCAGCAGCCGGGACAAAGAGACCCAGTACTTC. The encoded protein is CASSRDKETQYF. V is TRBV3-1 (or the pseudogene TRBV3-2) and J is TRBJ2-5, with a weak D call TRBD1 (6 bases). Trimming shortened V by 4 bases and J by 3 bases, and 6 bases separated the two germline ends. Germline loops: CDR1 LGHDT, CDR2 YNNKEL (reference sequence). The CDR3 sequence is 12 residues long.

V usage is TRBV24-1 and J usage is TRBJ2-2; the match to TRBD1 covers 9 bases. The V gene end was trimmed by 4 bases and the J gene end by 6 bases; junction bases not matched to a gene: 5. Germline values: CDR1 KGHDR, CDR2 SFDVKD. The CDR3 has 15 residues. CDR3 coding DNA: TGTGCCACCAGTGAATCTGACAGGGGGGCCGGGGAGCTGTTTTTT. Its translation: CATSESDRGAGELFF.

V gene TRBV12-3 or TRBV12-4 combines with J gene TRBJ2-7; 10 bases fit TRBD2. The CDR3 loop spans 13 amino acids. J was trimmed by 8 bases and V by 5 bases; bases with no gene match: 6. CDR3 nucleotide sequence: TGTGCCAGCAGTGCCTCACTAGCGGGACAGCAGTACTTC. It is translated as CASSASLAGQQYF.

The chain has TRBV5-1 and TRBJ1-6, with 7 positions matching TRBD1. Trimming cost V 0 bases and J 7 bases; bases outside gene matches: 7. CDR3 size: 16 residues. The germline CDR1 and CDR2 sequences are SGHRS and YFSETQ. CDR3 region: CASSLASGDRNSPLHF. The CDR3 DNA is TGCGCCAGCAGCTTGGCTTCCGGGGACAGAAATTCACCCCTCCACTTT.

The CDR3 spells CASSLLLAGDNNEQFF. The CDR3 bases are TGTGCCAGCAGCCTGCTACTAGCGGGAGATAACAATGAGCAGTTCTTC. V gene TRBV11-2 combines with J gene TRBJ2-1, with TRBD2 matching 11 bases. The length of the CDR3 is 16 residues. V trimming: 5 bases; J trimming: 5 bases; junction bases outside the gene matches: 8. Germline CDR1 SGHAT, CDR2 FQNNGV.

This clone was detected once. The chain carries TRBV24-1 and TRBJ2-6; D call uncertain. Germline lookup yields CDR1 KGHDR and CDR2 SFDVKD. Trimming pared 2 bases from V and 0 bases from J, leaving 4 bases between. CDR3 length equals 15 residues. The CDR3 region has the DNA TGTGCCACCAGTGATTCGGGCTCTGGGGCCAACGTCCTGACTTTC. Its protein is CATSDSGSGANVLTF.

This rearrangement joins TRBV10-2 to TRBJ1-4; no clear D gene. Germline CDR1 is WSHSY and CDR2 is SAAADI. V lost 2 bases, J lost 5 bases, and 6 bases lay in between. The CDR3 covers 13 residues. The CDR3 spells CASSETVNEKLFF. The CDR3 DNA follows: TGCGCCAGCAGTGAGACTGTGAATGAAAAACTGTTTTTT.

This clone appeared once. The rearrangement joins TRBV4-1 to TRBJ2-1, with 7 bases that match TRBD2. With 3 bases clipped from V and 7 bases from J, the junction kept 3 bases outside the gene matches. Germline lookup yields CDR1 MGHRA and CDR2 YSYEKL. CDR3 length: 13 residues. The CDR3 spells CASSHLRENEQFF. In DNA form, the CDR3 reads TGCGCCAGCAGCCACCTGCGGGAGAATGAGCAGTTCTTC.

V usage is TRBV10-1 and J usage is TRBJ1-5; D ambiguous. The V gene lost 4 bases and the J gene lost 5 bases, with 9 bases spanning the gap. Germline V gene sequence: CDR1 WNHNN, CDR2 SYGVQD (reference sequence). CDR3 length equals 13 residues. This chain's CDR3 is CASSASSYQPQHF. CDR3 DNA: TGCGCCAGCAGTGCGTCCTCTTATCAGCCCCAGCATTTT.

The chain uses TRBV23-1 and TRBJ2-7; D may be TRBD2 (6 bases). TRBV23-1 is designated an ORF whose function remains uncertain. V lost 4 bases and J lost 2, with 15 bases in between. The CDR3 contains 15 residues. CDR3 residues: CASSRSGRSTYEQYF. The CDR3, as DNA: TGCGCCAGCAGTCGCTCAGGGAGGTCGACCTACGAGCAGTACTTC.

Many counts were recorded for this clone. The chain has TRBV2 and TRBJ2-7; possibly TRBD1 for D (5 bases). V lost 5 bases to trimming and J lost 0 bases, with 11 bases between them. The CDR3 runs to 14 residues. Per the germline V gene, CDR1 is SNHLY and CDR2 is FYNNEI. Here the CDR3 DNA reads TGTGCCAGCAGTCCGAACAGGAACTCCTACGAGCAGTACTTC. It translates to CASSPNRNSYEQYF.

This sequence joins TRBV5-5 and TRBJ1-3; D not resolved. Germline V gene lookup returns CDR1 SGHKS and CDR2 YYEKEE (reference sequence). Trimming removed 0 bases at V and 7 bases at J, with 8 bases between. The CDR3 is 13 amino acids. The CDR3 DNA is TGTGCCAGCAGCTTGGACCAGAGGAACACCATATATTTT. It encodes CASSLDQRNTIYF.

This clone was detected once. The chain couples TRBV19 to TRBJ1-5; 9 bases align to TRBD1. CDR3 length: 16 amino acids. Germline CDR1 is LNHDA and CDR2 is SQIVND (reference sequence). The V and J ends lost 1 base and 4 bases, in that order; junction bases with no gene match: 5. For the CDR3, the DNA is TGTGCCAGTAGTATAGGGGGACAGGGACCGAATCAGCCCCAGCATTTT. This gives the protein CASSIGGQGPNQPQHF. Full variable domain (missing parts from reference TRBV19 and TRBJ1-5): DGGITQSPKYLFRKEGQNVTLSCEQNLNHDAMYWYRQDPGQGLRLIYYSQIVNDFQKGDIAEGYSVSREKKESFPLTVTSAQKNPTAFYLCASSIGGQGPNQPQHFGDGTRLSIL.

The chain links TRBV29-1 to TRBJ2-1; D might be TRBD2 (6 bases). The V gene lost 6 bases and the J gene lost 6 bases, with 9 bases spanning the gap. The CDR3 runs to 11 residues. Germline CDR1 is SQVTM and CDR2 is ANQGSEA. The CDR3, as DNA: TGCAGCGTGGACGGGAGCAATGAGCAGTTCTTC. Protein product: CSVDGSNEQFF.

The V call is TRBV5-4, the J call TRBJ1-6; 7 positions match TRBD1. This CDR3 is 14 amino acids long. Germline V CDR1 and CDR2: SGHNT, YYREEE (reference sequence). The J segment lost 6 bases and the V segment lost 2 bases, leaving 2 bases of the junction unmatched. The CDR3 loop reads CASSLGTVNSPLHF. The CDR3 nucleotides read TGTGCCAGCAGCTTAGGGACAGTTAATTCACCCCTCCACTTT.

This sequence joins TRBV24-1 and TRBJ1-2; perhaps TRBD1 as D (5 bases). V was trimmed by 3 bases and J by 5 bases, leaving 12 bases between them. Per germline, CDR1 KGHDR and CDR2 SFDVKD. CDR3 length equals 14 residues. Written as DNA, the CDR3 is TGTGCCACCAGTGATACAGGAACCTTTTATGGCTACACCTTC. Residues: CATSDTGTFYGYTF.

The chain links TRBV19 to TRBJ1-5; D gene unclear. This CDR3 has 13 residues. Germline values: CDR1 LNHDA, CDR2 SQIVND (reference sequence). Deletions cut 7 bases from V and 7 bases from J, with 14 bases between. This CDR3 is CASTLGAGQPQHF. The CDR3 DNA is TGTGCCAGTACCCTAGGAGCGGGCCAGCCCCAGCATTTT. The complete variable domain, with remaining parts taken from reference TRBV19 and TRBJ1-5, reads DGGITQSPKYLFRKEGQNVTLSCEQNLNHDAMYWYRQDPGQGLRLIYYSQIVNDFQKGDIAEGYSVSREKKESFPLTVTSAQKNPTAFYLCASTLGAGQPQHFGDGTRLSIL.

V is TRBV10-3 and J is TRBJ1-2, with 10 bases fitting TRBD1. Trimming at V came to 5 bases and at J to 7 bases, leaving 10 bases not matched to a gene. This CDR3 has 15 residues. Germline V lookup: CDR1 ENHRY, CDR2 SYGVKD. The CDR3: CAISQTTGGAPGYTF. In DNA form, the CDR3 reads TGTGCCATCAGTCAAACGACAGGGGGCGCCCCTGGCTACACCTTC.

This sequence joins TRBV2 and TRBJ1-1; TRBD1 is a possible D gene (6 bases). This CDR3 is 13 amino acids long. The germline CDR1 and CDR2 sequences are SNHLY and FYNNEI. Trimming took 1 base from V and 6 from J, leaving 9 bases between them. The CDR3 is CASSEDRESEAFF. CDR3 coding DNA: TGTGCCAGCAGTGAAGACAGGGAATCTGAAGCTTTCTTT.

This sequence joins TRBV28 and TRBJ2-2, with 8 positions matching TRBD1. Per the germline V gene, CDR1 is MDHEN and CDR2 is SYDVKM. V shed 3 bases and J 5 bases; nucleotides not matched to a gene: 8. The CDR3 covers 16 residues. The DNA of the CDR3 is TGTGCCAGCAGTTTGTTTCGACAGGGGCGAACCGGGGAGCTGTTTTTT. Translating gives CASSLFRQGRTGELFF.

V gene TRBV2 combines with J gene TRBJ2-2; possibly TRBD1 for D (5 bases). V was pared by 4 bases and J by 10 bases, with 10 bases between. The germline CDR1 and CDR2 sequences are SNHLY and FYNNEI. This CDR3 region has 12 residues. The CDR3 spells CASSVQGAELFF. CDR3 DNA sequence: TGTGCCAGCAGTGTTCAGGGCGCGGAGCTGTTTTTT.

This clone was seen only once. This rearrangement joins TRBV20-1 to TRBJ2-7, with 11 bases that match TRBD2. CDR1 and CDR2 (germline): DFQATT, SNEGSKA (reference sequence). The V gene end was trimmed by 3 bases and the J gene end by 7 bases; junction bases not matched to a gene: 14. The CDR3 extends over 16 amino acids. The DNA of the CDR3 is TGCAGTGCTAGTAAACTAGCGGGAGCCCCCCTCGGGGAGCAGTACTTC. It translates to CSASKLAGAPLGEQYF.

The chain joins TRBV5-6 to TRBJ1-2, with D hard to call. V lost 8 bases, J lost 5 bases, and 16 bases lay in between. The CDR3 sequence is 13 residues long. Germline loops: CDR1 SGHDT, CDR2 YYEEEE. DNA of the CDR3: TGTGCCAGTAGCACCGAGACGGGGTATGGCTACACCTTC. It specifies CASSTETGYGYTF.

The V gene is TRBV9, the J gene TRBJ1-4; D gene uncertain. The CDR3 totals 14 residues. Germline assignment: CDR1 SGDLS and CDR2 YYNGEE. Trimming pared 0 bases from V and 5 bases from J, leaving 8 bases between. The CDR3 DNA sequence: TGTGCCAGCAGCGTAGGACACTCCAATGAAAAACTGTTTTTT. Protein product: CASSVGHSNEKLFF.

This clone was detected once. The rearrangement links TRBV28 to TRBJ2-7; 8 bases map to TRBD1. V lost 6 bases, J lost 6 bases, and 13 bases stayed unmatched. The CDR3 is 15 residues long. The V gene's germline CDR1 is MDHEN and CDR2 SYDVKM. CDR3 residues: CASSPQTGAVGEQYF. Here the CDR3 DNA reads TGTGCCAGCAGCCCTCAGACAGGGGCCGTCGGCGAGCAGTACTTC.

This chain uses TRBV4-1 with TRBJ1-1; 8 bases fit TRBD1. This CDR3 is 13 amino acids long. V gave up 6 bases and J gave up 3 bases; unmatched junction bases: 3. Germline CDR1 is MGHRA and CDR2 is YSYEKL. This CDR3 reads CASRVTGDTEAFF. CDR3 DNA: TGCGCCAGCAGAGTGACAGGGGACACTGAAGCTTTCTTT.